Listed below are T cell receptor beta chains from one sample, sequenced in a study of T-cell reconstitution after alpha-beta-depleted transplantation in children. MiXCR, run by TCRdb on the PCR reads, gives a single entry per CDR3 protein. The sample shows about 1,000,000 distinct CDR3 sequences, roughly 29% of them seen only once. Material: PBMCs, mostly from graft donor cells, obtained 360 days after TCRalphabeta/CD19-depleted stem cell transplant. The receptor set was obtained from a boy under two years old who had a stem cell transplant for SCID, so the T cells may come from the graft donor. CDR3s include the opening cysteine and the closing phenylalanine or tryptophan. Fields, in order: CDR3 DNA, CDR3 protein, J gene, V gene, clone size, D gene. A D gene is named only where the DNA matches it firmly. Only some rows state a clone size, as once, few, many or a class for expanded clones.

CDR3nt: TGCAGTGCTAGAGTGGGGACGGATAATGAAAAACTGTTTTTT
CDR3aa: CSARVGTDNEKLFF
j_gene: TRBJ1-4
v_gene: TRBV20-1
abundance: NA
d_gene: NA

CDR3nt: TGTGCCAGCAGCAGACTGGGAAAATACAATGAGCAGTTCTTC
CDR3aa: CASSRLGKYNEQFF
j_gene: TRBJ2-1
v_gene: TRBV12-3/TRBV12-4
abundance: many
d_gene: NA

CDR3nt: TGTGCCAGCAGTAAAGGGGACAGGGGGCGGAATCAGCCCCAGCATTTT
CDR3aa: CASSKGDRGRNQPQHF
j_gene: TRBJ1-5
v_gene: TRBV6-2/TRBV6-3
abundance: few
d_gene: TRBD1

CDR3nt: TGCAGCGCCTACCAGAGTTACAGAGAAGCTTTCTTT
CDR3aa: CSAYQSYREAFF
j_gene: TRBJ1-1
v_gene: TRBV29-1
abundance: few
d_gene: NA

CDR3nt: TGCGCCAGCAGCCCAGATGTACGGCCCTACAATGAGCAGTTCTTC
CDR3aa: CASSPDVRPYNEQFF
j_gene: TRBJ2-1
v_gene: TRBV5-1
abundance: few
d_gene: NA

CDR3nt: TGTGCCAGCAGCTTAGATCGTGGCGGGGCCTCCTACGAGCAGTACTTC
CDR3aa: CASSLDRGGASYEQYF
j_gene: TRBJ2-7
v_gene: TRBV11-2
abundance: NA
d_gene: NA

CDR3nt: TGCAGTGCTAGATTGGCAGGACCTTTTTACCCAGATACGCAGTATTTT
CDR3aa: CSARLAGPFYPDTQYF
j_gene: TRBJ2-3
v_gene: TRBV20-1
abundance: NA
d_gene: NA

CDR3nt: TGTGCCATCAGTGCCCGGGACAGAAACTACGAGCAGTACTTC
CDR3aa: CAISARDRNYEQYF
j_gene: TRBJ2-7
v_gene: TRBV10-3
abundance: few
d_gene: TRBD1

CDR3nt: TGTGCCAGCAGTTTTACAACCGCGGGGGGGCCGGGCACAGATACGCAGTATTTT
CDR3aa: CASSFTTAGGPGTDTQYF
j_gene: TRBJ2-3
v_gene: TRBV28
abundance: NA
d_gene: TRBD2

CDR3nt: TGTGCCAGCAGCTTATGGGGAGGGGGCGCCGATGAAAAACTGTTTTTT
CDR3aa: CASSLWGGGADEKLFF
j_gene: TRBJ1-4
v_gene: TRBV7-8
abundance: NA
d_gene: TRBD1

CDR3nt: TGTGCCAGCAGCGCGAGACTAGCACCGGCCCATGAGCAGTTCTTC
CDR3aa: CASSARLAPAHEQFF
j_gene: TRBJ2-1
v_gene: TRBV11-2
abundance: NA
d_gene: TRBD2

CDR3nt: TGCGCCAGCAGCTTGTCAGGGGCCGACTATGGCTACACCTTC
CDR3aa: CASSLSGADYGYTF
j_gene: TRBJ1-2
v_gene: TRBV5-1
abundance: few
d_gene: NA

CDR3nt: TGTGCCAGCAGCGCAGGGGGGACTAAAGAGACCCAGTACTTC
CDR3aa: CASSAGGTKETQYF
j_gene: TRBJ2-5
v_gene: TRBV9
abundance: NA
d_gene: NA

CDR3nt: TGCGCCAGCAGCTCTCCTCCCGGGAGAACGAACACCGGGGAGCTGTTTTTT
CDR3aa: CASSSPPGRTNTGELFF
j_gene: TRBJ2-2
v_gene: TRBV5-1
abundance: NA
d_gene: NA

CDR3nt: TGTGCCAGCAGCACAGGGGTGGGGGAGCAGTTCTTC
CDR3aa: CASSTGVGEQFF
j_gene: TRBJ2-1
v_gene: TRBV9
abundance: many
d_gene: TRBD1

CDR3nt: TGTGCCAGCAGCCCCAGGGGGGGGCTTGGAAACACCATATATTTT
CDR3aa: CASSPRGGLGNTIYF
j_gene: TRBJ1-3
v_gene: TRBV7-9
abundance: few
d_gene: TRBD1

CDR3nt: TGCGCCGGCCCGGGACAGGGGACGTACACCGGGGAGCTGTTTTTT
CDR3aa: CAGPGQGTYTGELFF
j_gene: TRBJ2-2
v_gene: TRBV5-1
abundance: once
d_gene: TRBD1

CDR3nt: TGTGCCTGGAGTCGAGGACTTCCCAACCCCTACAATGAGCAGTTCTTC
CDR3aa: CAWSRGLPNPYNEQFF
j_gene: TRBJ2-1
v_gene: TRBV30
abundance: NA
d_gene: NA

CDR3nt: TGTGCCACCGTAGGGAGCTGGTCGGACGAGCAGTACTTC
CDR3aa: CATVGSWSDEQYF
j_gene: TRBJ2-7
v_gene: TRBV15
abundance: NA
d_gene: NA

CDR3nt: TGTGCCAGCTCACCAGAGGGCACAGGGGGGCGACCGGAGTATTTT
CDR3aa: CASSPEGTGGRPEYF
j_gene: TRBJ2-3
v_gene: TRBV18
abundance: NA
d_gene: TRBD1

CDR3nt: TGTGCCAGCACCCGACGGAGTTGGGATACGCAGTATTTT
CDR3aa: CASTRRSWDTQYF
j_gene: TRBJ2-3
v_gene: TRBV5-6
abundance: NA
d_gene: NA

CDR3nt: TGTGCCAGCAGTTTTAGGGGGCAGTCACCCCTCCACTTT
CDR3aa: CASSFRGQSPLHF
j_gene: TRBJ1-6
v_gene: TRBV12-3/TRBV12-4
abundance: NA
d_gene: TRBD1